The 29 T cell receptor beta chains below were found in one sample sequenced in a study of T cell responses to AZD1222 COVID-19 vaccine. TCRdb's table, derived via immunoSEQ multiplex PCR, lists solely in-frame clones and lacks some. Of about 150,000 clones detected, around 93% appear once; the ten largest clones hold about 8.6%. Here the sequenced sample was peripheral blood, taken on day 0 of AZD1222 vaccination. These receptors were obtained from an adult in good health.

CDR3 DNA sequence: TGTGCCAGCAGCTTCCCTGGACCCAATCAGCCCCAGCATTTT. It codes for CASSFPGPNQPQHF. The chain links TRBV5-5 to TRBJ1-5, with D uncertain. Germline values: CDR1 SGHKS, CDR2 YYEKEE (reference sequence). V was clipped by 2 bases and J by 3 bases, with 9 bases between them. This CDR3 has 14 amino acids.

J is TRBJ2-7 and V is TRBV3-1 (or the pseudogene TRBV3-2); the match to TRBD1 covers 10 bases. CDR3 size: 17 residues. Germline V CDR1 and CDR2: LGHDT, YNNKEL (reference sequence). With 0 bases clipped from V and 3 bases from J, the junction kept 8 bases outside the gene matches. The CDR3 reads CASSQDWDGTGVYEQYF. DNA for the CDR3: TGTGCCAGCAGCCAAGATTGGGATGGGACAGGGGTCTACGAGCAGTACTTC.

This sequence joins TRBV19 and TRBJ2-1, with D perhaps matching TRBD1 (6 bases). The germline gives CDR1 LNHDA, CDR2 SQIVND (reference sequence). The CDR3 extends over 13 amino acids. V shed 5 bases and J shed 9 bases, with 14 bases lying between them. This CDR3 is CASSRQVLIEQFF. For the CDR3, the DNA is TGTGCCAGTAGTCGACAGGTTTTGATTGAGCAGTTCTTC.

The CDR3, as DNA: TGCGCCAGCAGCCTCAGGGGTGGTAGCAATCAGCCCCAGCATTTT. Translation: CASSLRGGSNQPQHF. J is TRBJ1-5 and V is TRBV5-1; TRBD1 is a possible D gene (6 bases). The V gene lost 4 bases and the J gene lost 0 bases, with 11 bases spanning the gap. The CDR3 sequence is 15 residues long. Germline CDR1 and CDR2: SGHRS and YFSETQ.

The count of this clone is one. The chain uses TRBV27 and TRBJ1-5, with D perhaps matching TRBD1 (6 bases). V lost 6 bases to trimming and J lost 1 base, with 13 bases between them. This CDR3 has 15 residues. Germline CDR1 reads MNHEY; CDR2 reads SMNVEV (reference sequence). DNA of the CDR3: TGTGCCAGCAGCCCTAAGGGGGGGAGCAATCAGCCCCAGCATTTT. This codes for CASSPKGGSNQPQHF.

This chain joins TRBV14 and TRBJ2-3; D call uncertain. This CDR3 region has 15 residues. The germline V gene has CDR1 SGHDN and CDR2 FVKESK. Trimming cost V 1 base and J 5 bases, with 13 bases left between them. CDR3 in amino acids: CASSQVGVLEDTQYF. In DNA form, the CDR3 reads TGTGCCAGCAGCCAAGTAGGAGTACTCGAAGATACGCAGTATTTT.

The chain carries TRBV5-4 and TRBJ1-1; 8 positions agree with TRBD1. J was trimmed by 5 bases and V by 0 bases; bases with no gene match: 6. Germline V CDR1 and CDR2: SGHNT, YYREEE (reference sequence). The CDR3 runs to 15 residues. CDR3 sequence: CASSLAGGSGTEAFF. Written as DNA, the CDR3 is TGTGCCAGCAGCTTGGCAGGGGGCTCGGGAACTGAAGCTTTCTTT.

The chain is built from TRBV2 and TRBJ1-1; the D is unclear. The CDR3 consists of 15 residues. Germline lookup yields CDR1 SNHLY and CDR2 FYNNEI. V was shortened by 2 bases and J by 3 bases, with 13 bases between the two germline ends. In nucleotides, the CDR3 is TGTGCCAGCAGTGAAATGGGGTTGGACCACACTGAAGCTTTCTTT. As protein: CASSEMGLDHTEAFF. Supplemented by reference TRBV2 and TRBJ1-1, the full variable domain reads EPEVTQTPSHQVTQMGQEVILRCVPISNHLYFYWYRQILGQKVEFLVSFYNNEISEKSEIFDDQFSVERPDGSNFTLKIRSTKLEDSAMYFCASSEMGLDHTEAFFGQGTRLTVV.

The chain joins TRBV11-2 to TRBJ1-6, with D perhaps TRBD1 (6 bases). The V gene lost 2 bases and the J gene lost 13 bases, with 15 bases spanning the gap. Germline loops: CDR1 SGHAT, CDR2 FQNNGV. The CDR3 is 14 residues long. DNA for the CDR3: TGTGCCAGCAGCTTATCCGATACAGGGAATCCCCTCCACTTT. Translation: CASSLSDTGNPLHF. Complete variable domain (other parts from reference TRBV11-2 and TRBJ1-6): EAGVAQSPRYKIIEKRQSVAFWCNPISGHATLYWYQQILGQGPKLLIQFQNNGVVDDSQLPKDRFSAERLKGVDSTLKIQPAKLEDSAVYLCASSLSDTGNPLHFGNGTRLTVT.

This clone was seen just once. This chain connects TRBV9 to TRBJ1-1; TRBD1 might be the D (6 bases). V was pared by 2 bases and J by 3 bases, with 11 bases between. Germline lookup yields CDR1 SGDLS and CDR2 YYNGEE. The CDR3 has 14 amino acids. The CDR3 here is CASSVGQSYTEAFF. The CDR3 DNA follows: TGTGCCAGCAGCGTCGGACAGAGCTACACTGAAGCTTTCTTT.

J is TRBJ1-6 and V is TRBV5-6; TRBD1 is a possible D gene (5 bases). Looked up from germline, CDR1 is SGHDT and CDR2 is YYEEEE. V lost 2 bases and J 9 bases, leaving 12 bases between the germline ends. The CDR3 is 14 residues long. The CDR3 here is CASSFQGTSSPLHF. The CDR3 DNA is TGTGCCAGCAGCTTCCAGGGAACAAGTTCACCCCTCCACTTT.

The CDR3 coding sequence is TGTGCCACCAGCAGAGCCCAGTATCCTGGAAACACCATATATTTT. It specifies CATSRAQYPGNTIYF. The V gene is TRBV15, the J gene TRBJ1-3; no definite D call. This CDR3 spans 15 amino acids. Per the germline V gene, CDR1 is LNHNV and CDR2 is YYDKDF (reference sequence). Between the trimmed V and J ends, which lost 1 base and 2 bases, there was a span of 9 bases.

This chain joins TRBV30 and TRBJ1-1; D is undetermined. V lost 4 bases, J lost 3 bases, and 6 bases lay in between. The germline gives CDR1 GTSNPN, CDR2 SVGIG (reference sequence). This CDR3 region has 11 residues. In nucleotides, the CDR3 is TGTGCCTGGATGTGGGACACTGAAGCTTTCTTT. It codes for CAWMWDTEAFF.

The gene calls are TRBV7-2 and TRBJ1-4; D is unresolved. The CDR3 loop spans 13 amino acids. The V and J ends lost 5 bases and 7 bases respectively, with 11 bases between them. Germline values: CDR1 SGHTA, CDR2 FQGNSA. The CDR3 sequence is CASSRLETEKLFF. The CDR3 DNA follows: TGTGCCAGCAGCCGACTAGAAACTGAAAAACTGTTTTTT.

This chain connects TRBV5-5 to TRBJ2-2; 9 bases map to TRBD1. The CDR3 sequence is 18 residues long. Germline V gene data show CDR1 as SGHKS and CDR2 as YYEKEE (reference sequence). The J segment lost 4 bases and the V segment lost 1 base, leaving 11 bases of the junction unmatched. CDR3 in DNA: TGTGCCAGCAGCTTGTTCAGTTTGGGACAGGGATCCACCGGGGAGCTGTTTTTT. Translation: CASSLFSLGQGSTGELFF.

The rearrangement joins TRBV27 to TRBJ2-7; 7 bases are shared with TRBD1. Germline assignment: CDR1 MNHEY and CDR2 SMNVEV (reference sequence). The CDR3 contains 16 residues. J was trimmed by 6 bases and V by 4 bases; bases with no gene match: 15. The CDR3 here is CASSSLTGRWGSEQYF. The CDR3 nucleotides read TGTGCCAGCAGTTCGTTGACAGGGCGCTGGGGCTCCGAGCAGTACTTC.

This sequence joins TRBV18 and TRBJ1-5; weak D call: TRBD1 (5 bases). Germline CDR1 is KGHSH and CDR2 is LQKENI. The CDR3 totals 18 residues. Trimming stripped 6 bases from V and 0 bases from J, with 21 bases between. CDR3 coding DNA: TGTGCCAGCTCCGAGATGGGGGGAGGCACGTATAGCAATCAGCCCCAGCATTTT. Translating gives CASSEMGGGTYSNQPQHF.

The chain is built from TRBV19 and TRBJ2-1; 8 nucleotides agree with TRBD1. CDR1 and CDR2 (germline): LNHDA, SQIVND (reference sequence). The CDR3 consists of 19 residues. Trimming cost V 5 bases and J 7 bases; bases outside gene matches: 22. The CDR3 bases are TGTGCCAGTAGTCTACGGACAGGGAGGTCGGTCGACAATAAGAATGAGCAGTTCTTC. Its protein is CASSLRTGRSVDNKNEQFF. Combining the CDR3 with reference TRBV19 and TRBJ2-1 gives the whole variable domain DGGITQSPKYLFRKEGQNVTLSCEQNLNHDAMYWYRQDPGQGLRLIYYSQIVNDFQKGDIAEGYSVSREKKESFPLTVTSAQKNPTAFYLCASSLRTGRSVDNKNEQFFGPGTRLTVL.

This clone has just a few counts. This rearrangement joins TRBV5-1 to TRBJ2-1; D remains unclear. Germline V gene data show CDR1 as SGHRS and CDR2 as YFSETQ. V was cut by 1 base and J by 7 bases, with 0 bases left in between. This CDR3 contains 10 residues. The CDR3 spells CASSLNEQFF. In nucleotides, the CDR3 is TGCGCCAGCAGCTTGAATGAGCAGTTCTTC.

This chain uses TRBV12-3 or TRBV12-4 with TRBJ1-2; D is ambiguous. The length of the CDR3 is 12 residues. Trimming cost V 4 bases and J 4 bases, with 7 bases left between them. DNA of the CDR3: TGTGCCAGCAGTTCCACAGCCTATGGCTACACCTTC. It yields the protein CASSSTAYGYTF.

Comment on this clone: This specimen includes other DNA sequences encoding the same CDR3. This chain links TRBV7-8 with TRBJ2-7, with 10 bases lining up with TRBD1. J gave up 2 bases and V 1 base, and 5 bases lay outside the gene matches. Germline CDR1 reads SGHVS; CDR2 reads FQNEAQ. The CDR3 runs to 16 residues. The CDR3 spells CASSLGGTGVPYEQYF. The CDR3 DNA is TGTGCCAGCAGCTTAGGTGGGACAGGGGTTCCCTACGAGCAGTACTTC.

This CDR3 reads CASSLEPAATVAQYF. CDR3 nucleotide sequence: TGCGCCAGCAGCTTGGAGCCAGCCGCAACGGTTGCCCAGTACTTC. V gene TRBV5-1 combines with J gene TRBJ2-5; unclear D gene. Germline V lookup: CDR1 SGHRS, CDR2 YFSETQ. This CDR3 is 15 amino acids long. Trimming removed 0 bases at V and 9 bases at J, with 18 bases between.

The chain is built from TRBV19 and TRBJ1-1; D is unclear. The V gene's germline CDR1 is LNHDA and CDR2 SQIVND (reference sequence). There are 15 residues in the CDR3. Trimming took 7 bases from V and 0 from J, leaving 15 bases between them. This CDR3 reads CASIPLAVMNTEAFF. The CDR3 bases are TGTGCCAGTATTCCGTTGGCGGTGATGAACACTGAAGCTTTCTTT.

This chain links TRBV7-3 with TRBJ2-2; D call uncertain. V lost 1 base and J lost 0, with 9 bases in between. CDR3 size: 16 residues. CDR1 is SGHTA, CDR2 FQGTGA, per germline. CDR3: CASSLMGQANTGELFF. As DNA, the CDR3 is TGTGCCAGCAGCTTAATGGGCCAGGCGAACACCGGGGAGCTGTTTTTT.

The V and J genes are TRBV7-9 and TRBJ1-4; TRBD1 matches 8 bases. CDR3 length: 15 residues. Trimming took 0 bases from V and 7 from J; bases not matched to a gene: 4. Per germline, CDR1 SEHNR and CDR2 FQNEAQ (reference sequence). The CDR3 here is CASSLAQGALEKLFF. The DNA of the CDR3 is TGTGCCAGCAGCTTAGCGCAGGGGGCGCTTGAAAAACTGTTTTTT.

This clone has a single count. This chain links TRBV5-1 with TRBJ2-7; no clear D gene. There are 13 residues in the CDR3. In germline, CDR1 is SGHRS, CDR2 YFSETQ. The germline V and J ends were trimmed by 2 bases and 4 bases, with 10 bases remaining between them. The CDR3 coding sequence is TGCGCCAGCAGCTTCGGCGGCAAATACGAGCAGTACTTC. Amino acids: CASSFGGKYEQYF. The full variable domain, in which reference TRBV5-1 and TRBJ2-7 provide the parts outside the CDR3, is KAGVTQTPRYLIKTRGQQVTLSCSPISGHRSVSWYQQTPGQGLQFLFEYFSETQRNKGNFPGRFSGRQFSNSRSEMNVSTLELGDSALYLCASSFGGKYEQYFGPGTRLTVT.

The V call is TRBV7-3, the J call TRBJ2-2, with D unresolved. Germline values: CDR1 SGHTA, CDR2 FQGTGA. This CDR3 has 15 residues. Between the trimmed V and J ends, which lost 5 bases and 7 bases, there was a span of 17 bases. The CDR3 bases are TGTGCCAGCAGCCTCCGTGACATCTCCAGCGGGGAGCTGTTTTTT. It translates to CASSLRDISSGELFF.

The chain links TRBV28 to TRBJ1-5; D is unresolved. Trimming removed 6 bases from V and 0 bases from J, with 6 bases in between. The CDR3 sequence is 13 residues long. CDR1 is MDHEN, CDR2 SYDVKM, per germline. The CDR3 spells CASRINSNQPQHF. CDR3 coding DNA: TGTGCCAGCAGGATAAATAGCAATCAGCCCCAGCATTTT. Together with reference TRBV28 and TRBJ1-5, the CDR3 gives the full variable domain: DVKVTQSSRYLVKRTGEKVFLECVQDMDHENMFWYRQDPGLGLRLIYFSYDVKMKEKGDIPEGYSVSREKKERFSLILESASTNQTSMYLCASRINSNQPQHFGDGTRLSIL.

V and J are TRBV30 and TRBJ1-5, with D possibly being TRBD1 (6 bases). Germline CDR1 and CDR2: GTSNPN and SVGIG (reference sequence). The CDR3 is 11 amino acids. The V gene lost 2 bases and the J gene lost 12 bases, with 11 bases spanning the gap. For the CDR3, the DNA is TGTGCCTGGAGTAAGGGACAATTCCAGCATTTT. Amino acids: CAWSKGQFQHF. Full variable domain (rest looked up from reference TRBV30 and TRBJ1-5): SQTIHQWPATLVQPVGSPLSLECTVEGTSNPNLYWYRQAAGRGLQLLFYSVGIGQISSEVPQNLSASRPQDRQFILSSKKLLLSDSGFYLCAWSKGQFQHFGDGTRLSIL.